Each of the 16 T cell receptor beta chains below was sequenced from the same sample in a study of Ad26.COV2.S vaccination and SARS-CoV-2 variants. The treatment here: 15 to 20 received Ad26.COV2.S at low or high dose, single or two shots; 5 received placebo; per-sample allocation not given. Sampling occurred on day 63 after the first vaccine or placebo injection. Assay: immunoSEQ multiplex PCR; the TCRdb copy retains only in-frame clones and omits some. In the table there are 300,000 to 450,000 clones, more than 75% of which are singletons. This specimen was peripheral blood, taken in a trial of Ad26.COV2.S vaccine versus placebo. The receptors were sampled from a person aged 18 to 59 who received the Ad26.COV2.S COVID-19 vaccine or a placebo.

V gene TRBV28 combines with J gene TRBJ2-3; D is ambiguous. V was clipped by 7 bases and J by 0 bases, with 14 bases between them. The CDR3 spans 15 residues. Germline values: CDR1 MDHEN, CDR2 SYDVKM. The CDR3 region has the DNA TGTGCCAGCAACCCTAGAGGTCAGAGCACAGATACGCAGTATTTT. Its translation: CASNPRGQSTDTQYF.

The rearrangement uses TRBV5-1 and TRBJ2-3, with D possibly TRBD2 on 5 matching bases. Trimming shortened V by 5 bases and J by 2 bases, and 9 bases separated the two germline ends. Germline V gene sequence: CDR1 SGHRS, CDR2 YFSETQ. This CDR3 is 13 amino acids long. CDR3 in DNA: TGCGCCAGCAGGACGGGATCCACAGATACGCAGTATTTT. It is translated as CASRTGSTDTQYF.

V gene TRBV27 combines with J gene TRBJ1-2; a possible D gene is TRBD1 (5 bases). Trimming stripped 6 bases from V and 3 bases from J, with 14 bases between. Germline assignment: CDR1 MNHEY and CDR2 SMNVEV (reference sequence). The CDR3 consists of 14 residues. CDR3 DNA: TGTGCCAGCAGGCTCCAGACAGATGACTATGGCTACACCTTC. Amino acid sequence: CASRLQTDDYGYTF.

Points on this clone: Other DNA variants within this sample encode the same CDR3. In DNA, the CDR3 is TGTGCCAGCAGCTTAGGGCAGAACACTGAAGCTTTCTTT. This codes for CASSLGQNTEAFF. The V gene is TRBV7-2, the J gene TRBJ1-1; D remains unclear. The CDR3 is 13 residues long. CDR1 SGHTA and CDR2 FQGNSA come from the germline V gene. V was trimmed by 1 base and J by 1 base, leaving 4 bases between them.

The chain employs TRBV19 and TRBJ2-5, with 9 nucleotides matching TRBD1. CDR3 length equals 15 residues. The J segment lost 4 bases and the V segment lost 5 bases, leaving 8 bases of the junction unmatched. Germline V lookup: CDR1 LNHDA, CDR2 SQIVND (reference sequence). The CDR3, as DNA: TGTGCCAGTAGTCGGAACAGGGGGCCGTTAGAGACCCAGTACTTC. It codes for CASSRNRGPLETQYF.

This clone has a handful of counts. V and J are TRBV7-2 and TRBJ2-7; the D is unclear. The CDR3 spans 15 residues. In germline, CDR1 is SGHTA, CDR2 FQGNSA. V was shortened by 6 bases and J by 0 bases, with 15 bases between the two germline ends. The chain's CDR3 is CASSFLLGTSYEQYF. As DNA, the CDR3 is TGTGCCAGCAGTTTCCTTTTGGGCACCTCCTACGAGCAGTACTTC. Drawing the rest from reference TRBV7-2 and TRBJ2-7, the complete variable domain is GAGVSQSPSNKVTEKGKDVELRCDPISGHTALYWYRQSLGQGLEFLIYFQGNSAPDKSGLPSDRFSAERTGGSVSTLTIQRTQQEDSAVYLCASSFLLGTSYEQYFGPGTRLTVT.

This clone occurred once. The chain carries TRBV5-2 and TRBJ2-3; the table gives TRBD2 as D, unverified against the DNA. TRBV5-2 is a pseudogene locus. This CDR3 has 24 amino acids. The DNA of the CDR3 is TGTGCCAGCAAGGATCCGTCCAGCTCTCGAGGTTTACTAGCGGGGGGGCTCCGCACAGATACGCAGTATTTT. This gives the protein CASKDPSSSRGLLAGGLRTDTQYF.

V gene TRBV7-8 combines with J gene TRBJ1-5; TRBD1 agrees at 7 bases. The CDR3 covers 19 residues. The germline V gene encodes CDR1 SGHVS and CDR2 FQNEAQ. The trim removed 5 bases at V and 5 bases at J, leaving 21 bases unmatched. In DNA, the CDR3 is TGTGCCAGCAGCCGAGGCGGGGACAGCTCGGTATCGGCTTATCAGCCCCAGCATTTT. Its protein is CASSRGGDSSVSAYQPQHF.

V and J are TRBV18 and TRBJ2-5, with D hard to call. Looked up from germline, CDR1 is KGHSH and CDR2 is LQKENI. Trimming cost V 3 bases and J 9 bases, with 8 bases left between them. CDR3 length equals 11 residues. The CDR3 sequence is CASSPEKAQYF. The CDR3, as DNA: TGTGCCAGCTCACCGGAGAAGGCCCAGTACTTC.

J is TRBJ2-1 and V is TRBV18; 7 bases are shared with TRBD1. This CDR3 has 14 amino acids. CDR1 is KGHSH, CDR2 LQKENI, per germline. V dropped 5 bases and J dropped 5; count of bases not matched to a gene: 6. CDR3 protein: CASSSRDSNNEQFF. In DNA, the CDR3 is TGTGCCAGCTCATCCCGGGACAGCAACAATGAGCAGTTCTTC. Full variable domain (rest looked up from reference TRBV18 and TRBJ2-1): NAGVMQNPRHLVRRRGQEARLRCSPMKGHSHVYWYRQLPEEGLKFMVYLQKENIIDESGMPKERFSAEFPKEGPSILRIQQVVRGDSAAYFCASSSRDSNNEQFFGPGTRLTVL.

The CDR3 DNA is TGTGCCAGCAGTCCCTGGCGACAGGGCGGCGACGAGCAGTACTTC. Protein sequence: CASSPWRQGGDEQYF. This sequence joins TRBV28 and TRBJ2-7, with 7 positions matching TRBD1. Germline V gene data show CDR1 as MDHEN and CDR2 as SYDVKM. The CDR3 extends over 15 amino acids. V trimming: 5 bases; J trimming: 5 bases; junction bases outside the gene matches: 12.

This sequence joins TRBV7-2 and TRBJ2-3; D not resolved. V was trimmed by 3 bases and J by 1 base, leaving 8 bases between them. This CDR3 spans 14 amino acids. Looked up from germline, CDR1 is SGHTA and CDR2 is FQGNSA. The CDR3 here is CASSLGYGTDTQYF. CDR3 DNA sequence: TGTGCCAGCAGCTTGGGCTACGGCACAGATACGCAGTATTTT.

This clone is a singleton in its sample. The chain combines TRBV5-6 with TRBJ1-1, with D perhaps TRBD1 (5 bases). The germline V gene encodes CDR1 SGHDT and CDR2 YYEEEE. V lost 6 bases and J lost 6, with 15 bases in between. CDR3 size: 13 residues. The CDR3 here is CASTPGPRAEAFF. The CDR3 region has the DNA TGTGCCAGCACTCCGGGCCCCAGGGCTGAAGCTTTCTTT. Combining the CDR3 with reference TRBV5-6 and TRBJ1-1 gives the whole variable domain DAGVTQSPTHLIKTRGQQVTLRCSPKSGHDTVSWYQQALGQGPQFIFQYYEEEERQRGNFPDRFSGHQFPNYSSELNVNALLLGDSALYLCASTPGPRAEAFFGQGTRLTVV.

The J gene is TRBJ2-7, the V gene TRBV11-3, with D possibly called TRBD1 or TRBD2 (5 bases each). Trimming shortened V by 3 bases and J by 0 bases, and 9 bases separated the two germline ends. CDR1 and CDR2 from the germline V gene are SGHNT and YENEEA. This CDR3 has 14 residues. This chain's CDR3 is CASSLGDSSYEQYF. The CDR3 DNA follows: TGTGCCAGCAGCTTGGGAGACAGCTCCTACGAGCAGTACTTC.

Here the CDR3 reads CASSIGQGNTGELFF. The CDR3 bases are TGCGCCAGCAGCATCGGACAGGGGAACACCGGGGAGCTGTTTTTT. The J gene is TRBJ2-2, the V gene TRBV5-1; 8 nucleotides match TRBD1. Losses at the gene ends were 4 bases for V and 1 base for J; bases not matched to a gene: 3. The CDR3 loop spans 15 amino acids. Germline CDR1 SGHRS, CDR2 YFSETQ.

The V gene is TRBV7-8, the J gene TRBJ2-3; D call uncertain. CDR3 length equals 15 residues. V lost 1 base and J 0 bases, leaving 8 bases between the germline ends. Germline V gene sequence: CDR1 SGHVS, CDR2 FQNEAQ. DNA of the CDR3: TGTGCCAGCAGCTTAGAAAAAACTAGCACAGATACGCAGTATTTT. Its protein is CASSLEKTSTDTQYF.